The 18 T cell receptor beta chains in this list originate from one sample, sequenced in a study of vaccination effects on CD4 cells after COVID-19. Their antigen targets remain unknown. Sequencing was preceded by expansion of antigen-specific CD4+ T cells with viral peptide pools in the ViraFEST assay. On day 10 of culture, CD4+ T cells were separated out. Of the BNT162b2 and mRNA-1273 vaccines, participants received two doses of one or the other. Repertoires were generated with immunoSEQ multiplex PCR, while TCRdb's copy carries only in-frame clones and drops some. This table holds more than 60,000 clones, around two thirds found once. This specimen consisted of CD4+ T cells from PBMCs cultured with HCoV-229E spike peptides, obtained after COVID-19 vaccination. The receptors stem from a human donor who received a COVID-19 vaccine.

The chain carries TRBV15 and TRBJ1-5; TRBD1 aligns across 7 bases. This CDR3 contains 16 residues. Germline assignment: CDR1 LNHNV and CDR2 YYDKDF (reference sequence). The J segment lost 6 bases and the V segment lost 3 bases, leaving 11 bases of the junction unmatched. The CDR3 sequence is CATSRERQGGTQPQHF. The CDR3 DNA follows: TGTGCCACCAGCAGGGAAAGACAGGGAGGTACTCAGCCCCAGCATTTT.

The chain uses TRBV6-6 and TRBJ2-6; D is unresolved. Looked up from germline, CDR1 is MNHNY and CDR2 is SVGAGI (reference sequence). This CDR3 has 14 residues. V shed 7 bases and J shed 0 bases, with 7 bases lying between them. The CDR3 DNA is TGTGCCAGCATCGGTTCCTCTGGGGCCAACGTCCTGACTTTC. It encodes CASIGSSGANVLTF.

This chain joins TRBV7-2 and TRBJ2-1; the D gene is possibly TRBD2 (6 bases). Per germline, CDR1 SGHTA and CDR2 FQGNSA. The CDR3 loop spans 15 amino acids. V was shortened by 8 bases and J by 0 bases, with 14 bases between the two germline ends. CDR3 amino acids: CASGYTSSSYNEQFF. The CDR3 DNA reads as TGTGCCAGCGGCTACACTAGCAGCTCCTACAATGAGCAGTTCTTC.

The rearrangement links TRBV6-6 to TRBJ2-1; TRBD2 matches at 12 bases. The CDR3 totals 16 residues. With V trimmed by 4 bases and J by 4 bases, 5 bases remained unmatched. Germline V lookup: CDR1 MNHNY, CDR2 SVGAGI (reference sequence). The CDR3 DNA follows: TGTGCCAGCAGTTGGGGACTAGCGGGTGCATACAATGAGCAGTTCTTC. Translated, it gives CASSWGLAGAYNEQFF.

The CDR3 sequence is CASSKGQLDRGQGYTF. The CDR3 DNA sequence: TGTGCCAGCAGCAAAGGTCAGCTGGACAGGGGCCAGGGCTACACCTTC. The chain has TRBV21-1 and TRBJ1-2; the table assigns TRBD1, which was not confirmed against the DNA. TRBV21-1 is a recognized pseudogene. This CDR3 is built from 16 residues.

The chain couples TRBV5-1 to TRBJ2-4, with D possibly TRBD2 on 5 matching bases. The CDR3 contains 16 residues. V gave up 1 base and J gave up 1 base, with 12 bases separating them. Germline CDR1 is SGHRS and CDR2 is YFSETQ. This CDR3 is CASSLLSGEAKNIQYF. CDR3 bases: TGCGCCAGCAGCTTGTTGTCTGGGGAGGCCAAAAACATTCAGTACTTC.

J is TRBJ2-7 and V is TRBV11-3; 9 bases align to TRBD1. This CDR3 is 17 amino acids long. Germline V gene lookup returns CDR1 SGHNT and CDR2 YENEEA. Written as DNA, the CDR3 is TGTGCCAGCAGCCTAGAGATCCGGGACAGGGACACCTACGAGCAGTACGTC. Translation: CASSLEIRDRDTYEQYV.

Turning to this clone: At one end, the junction sequence differs from germline, possibly due to a read error. The chain carries TRBV4-1 and TRBJ2-4; D perhaps matches TRBD2 (5 bases). This CDR3 region has 13 residues. Germline V gene lookup returns CDR1 MGHRA and CDR2 YSYEKL. DNA of the CDR3: TGCGCCAGCAGCCAAGATCTTACTAGTAGGATAGACTTC. Amino acid sequence: CASSQDLTSRIDF.

The rearrangement links TRBV5-1 to TRBJ2-2; TRBD2 aligns across 7 bases. Losses at the gene ends were 2 bases for V and 6 bases for J; bases not matched to a gene: 10. Germline V CDR1 and CDR2: SGHRS, YFSETQ. The CDR3 is made up of 16 amino acids. The CDR3 DNA reads TGCGCCAGCAGCTTACAGGAGGCCCGGGGGGCCGGGGAGCTGTTTTTT. Translating it yields CASSLQEARGAGELFF.

The chain links TRBV3-1 (or the pseudogene TRBV3-2) to TRBJ2-1; D is unclear. This CDR3 has 15 amino acids. The V gene's germline CDR1 is LGHDT and CDR2 YNNKEL (reference sequence). V shed 4 bases and J shed 0 bases, with 10 bases lying between them. The CDR3 sequence: CASSPGAGSYNEQFF. The CDR3 DNA reads as TGTGCCAGCAGCCCAGGTGCAGGCTCCTACAATGAGCAGTTCTTC.

The genes are TRBV10-3 and TRBJ2-3; D is uncertain. Trimming pared 3 bases from V and 0 bases from J, leaving 10 bases between. CDR1 is ENHRY and CDR2 is SYGVKD in the germline V gene. The CDR3 contains 15 residues. The CDR3, as DNA: TGTGCCATCAGTGACTCGGGTTCTAGCACAGATACGCAGTATTTT. Residues: CAISDSGSSTDTQYF.

The chain combines TRBV3-1 (or the pseudogene TRBV3-2) with TRBJ2-7; the D call may be TRBD1 or TRBD2 (5 bases each). Trimming pared 0 bases from V and 7 bases from J, leaving 7 bases between. Germline V gene data show CDR1 as LGHDT and CDR2 as YNNKEL (reference sequence). This CDR3 spans 12 amino acids. The DNA for the CDR3 is TGTGCCAGCAGCCAAGATGGGGGAGAGCAGTACGTC. Protein: CASSQDGGEQYV.

This clone was seen just once. The V gene is TRBV9, the J gene TRBJ2-3; 8 nucleotides line up with TRBD1. The CDR3 spans 16 residues. CDR1 is SGDLS and CDR2 is YYNGEE in the germline V gene. J gave up 2 bases and V 3 bases, and 8 bases lay outside the gene matches. The CDR3 DNA sequence: TGTGCCAGCAGCGGACCCCGGGACAGGAACACAGATACGCAGTATTTT. It yields the protein CASSGPRDRNTDTQYF.

V is TRBV7-3 and J is TRBJ2-5, with a tentative D call TRBD2 (6 bases). Trimming cost V 2 bases and J 2 bases, with 18 bases left between them. The CDR3 totals 17 residues. Germline CDR1 is SGHTA and CDR2 is FQGTGA. The CDR3 loop is CASSLGGSGLRQETQYF. CDR3 nucleotides: TGTGCCAGCAGCTTAGGGGGGAGCGGTTTAAGACAAGAGACCCAGTACTTC. Supplemented by reference TRBV7-3 and TRBJ2-5, the full variable domain reads GAGVSQTPSNKVTEKGKYVELRCDPISGHTALYWYRQSLGQGPEFLIYFQGTGAADDSGLPNDRFFAVRPEGSVSTLKIQRTERGDSAVYLCASSLGGSGLRQETQYFGPGTRLLVL.

The count of this clone is one. The chain carries TRBV27 and TRBJ2-2; D is perhaps TRBD1 (5 bases). Looked up from germline, CDR1 is MNHEY and CDR2 is SMNVEV (reference sequence). The V and J ends lost 1 base and 8 bases respectively, with 8 bases between them. The CDR3 covers 13 residues. The CDR3: CASSLYRGGELFF. CDR3 nucleotides: TGTGCCAGCAGTTTATATAGGGGAGGGGAGCTGTTTTTT.

V and J are TRBV19 and TRBJ1-1, with D unresolved. This CDR3 contains 14 residues. CDR1 and CDR2 from the germline V gene are LNHDA and SQIVND (reference sequence). Trimming stripped 4 bases from V and 2 bases from J, with 11 bases between. The CDR3 region has the DNA TGTGCCAGTAGTAGCCGCTCGGTAAACACTGAAGCTTTCTTT. Translation gives CASSSRSVNTEAFF.

J is TRBJ1-5 and V is TRBV28; D unclear. CDR3 length: 17 residues. Germline assignment: CDR1 MDHEN and CDR2 SYDVKM. Trimming took off 5 bases at V and 0 bases at J, with 17 bases between the two ends. The CDR3: CASSQSSLGYSNQPQHF. CDR3 DNA: TGTGCCAGCAGTCAGAGCTCATTGGGGTATAGCAATCAGCCCCAGCATTTT.

This chain links TRBV9 with TRBJ2-2; D is possibly TRBD1 (6 bases). CDR3 length: 15 residues. The V gene lost 2 bases and the J gene lost 0 bases, with 8 bases spanning the gap. Germline V gives CDR1 SGDLS, CDR2 YYNGEE. The CDR3 here is CASSVGTTNTGELFF. In DNA form, the CDR3 reads TGTGCCAGCAGCGTCGGGACAACGAACACCGGGGAGCTGTTTTTT.